The 22 T cell receptor beta chains listed next were all sequenced from one sample in a study of blood T cells in healthy people across ages. Together with a sample-barcoded 5' primer, a J-beta primer mix was included in a second PCR lasting about 7 to 11 cycles. TCRdb re-derived calls from the 5' RACE reads in MiXCR, one entry per CDR3 protein. Here the sample spans some 800,000 distinct CDR3 sequences, around a quarter being singletons. A further study also used this sample, focusing on T cells of mothers and their children.

Sequenced: blood. These receptors came from a boy aged 5-17 years in good health.

This clonotype was detected many times. The V and J genes are TRBV5-1 and TRBJ2-7; 13 bases match TRBD2. This CDR3 has 15 residues. Germline V lookup: CDR1 SGHRS, CDR2 YFSETQ. V dropped 1 base and J dropped 5; count of bases not matched to a gene: 3. This chain's CDR3 is CASSLRGLAGDEQYF. The CDR3 bases are TGCGCCAGCAGCTTGCGAGGACTAGCGGGGGACGAGCAGTACTTC.

This clonotype was detected a few times. CDR3 bases: TGTGCCAGCAGTTCGCATGGTAACGACGAGCAGTACTTC. It translates to CASSSHGNDEQYF. V usage is TRBV28 and J usage is TRBJ2-7; D uncertain. Trimming shortened V by 4 bases and J by 5 bases, and 12 bases separated the two germline ends. The length of the CDR3 is 13 residues. Germline V gene sequence: CDR1 MDHEN, CDR2 SYDVKM.

This rearrangement joins TRBV7-6 to TRBJ2-5; D gene ambiguous. Trimming shortened V by 4 bases and J by 0 bases, and 12 bases separated the two germline ends. The germline V gene has CDR1 SGHVS and CDR2 FNYEAQ. This CDR3 is built from 15 residues. For the CDR3, the DNA is TGTGCCAGCAGCTCATCGCCGGGCAACCAAGAGACCCAGTACTTC. Encoded protein: CASSSSPGNQETQYF.

This clonotype occurred a few times. This rearrangement joins TRBV4-3 to TRBJ2-4; 12 bases match TRBD2. Germline trimming cut 4 bases from V and 8 bases from J; bases unmatched to any gene: 15. The CDR3 consists of 18 residues. The germline CDR1 and CDR2 sequences are LGHNA and YSLEER. The CDR3 DNA reads TGCGCCAGCAGCCCGGGGACTAGCGGGTCCTCCGAGCGGGACATTCAGTACTTC. It codes for CASSPGTSGSSERDIQYF.

V is TRBV20-1 and J is TRBJ2-1; 11 bases are a match to TRBD2. Germline V gene sequence: CDR1 DFQATT, CDR2 SNEGSKA (reference sequence). V lost 0 bases, J lost 4 bases, and 5 bases stayed unmatched. The CDR3 extends over 16 amino acids. The CDR3: CSARDPSGGIYNEQFF. As DNA, the CDR3 is TGCAGTGCTAGAGATCCTAGCGGGGGGATTTACAATGAGCAGTTCTTC.

Only a few counts were recorded for this clonotype. This chain uses TRBV5-1 with TRBJ2-1; a possible D gene is TRBD1 (6 bases). The CDR3 covers 18 residues. The V gene lost 0 bases and the J gene lost 2 bases, with 18 bases spanning the gap. Germline CDR1 and CDR2: SGHRS and YFSETQ. As DNA, the CDR3 is TGCGCCAGCAGCTTGGGTAGTTTCAGCTCAGGGGCCTACAATGAGCAGTTCTTC. Protein sequence: CASSLGSFSSGAYNEQFF.

The rearrangement joins TRBV4-3 to TRBJ1-2; D remains unclear. CDR1 and CDR2 from the germline V gene are LGHNA and YSLEER. With 3 bases removed from V and 4 bases from J, the gap between germline ends came to 15 bases. The CDR3 consists of 15 residues. The CDR3 here is CASSQSSAGRYGYTF. CDR3 sequence (DNA): TGCGCCAGCAGCCAGTCTTCGGCGGGCCGCTATGGCTACACCTTC.

The chain recombines TRBV4-1 with TRBJ2-4; D may be TRBD2 (5 bases). The CDR3 is 15 residues long. V was trimmed by 4 bases and J by 2 bases, leaving 12 bases between them. CDR1 MGHRA and CDR2 YSYEKL come from the germline V gene. CDR3 loop: CASSPVASTKNIQYF. As DNA, the CDR3 is TGCGCCAGCAGCCCGGTAGCGAGCACCAAAAACATTCAGTACTTC.

This clonotype has more than one count but fewer than ten. The V gene is TRBV11-2, the J gene TRBJ2-5; possibly TRBD1 for D (5 bases). The CDR3 is 13 amino acids. Trimming cost V 4 bases and J 5 bases, with 11 bases left between them. Germline V gene lookup returns CDR1 SGHAT and CDR2 FQNNGV. The CDR3 loop reads CASSSTDSETQYF. CDR3 nucleotide sequence: TGTGCCAGCAGCTCGACAGATTCGGAGACCCAGTACTTC.

This sequence joins TRBV29-1 and TRBJ2-7; 9 bases align to TRBD1. The J segment lost 9 bases and the V segment lost 1 base, leaving 10 bases of the junction unmatched. The CDR3 contains 14 residues. The germline CDR1 and CDR2 sequences are SQVTM and ANQGSEA. DNA of the CDR3: TGCAGCGTTGAAGGTCCGGGACAGGGTTTCTCGCAGTACTTC. Its translation: CSVEGPGQGFSQYF.

The gene calls are TRBV7-9 and TRBJ1-1; D unclear. V gave up 10 bases and J gave up 0 bases, with 15 bases separating them. The length of the CDR3 is 14 residues. The V gene's germline CDR1 is SEHNR and CDR2 FQNEAQ (reference sequence). CDR3 DNA sequence: TGTGCCACACACAGCGACGGTATGAACACTGAAGCTTTCTTT. Encoded protein: CATHSDGMNTEAFF.

V is TRBV27 and J is TRBJ2-4; 7 positions agree with TRBD1. The junction had 7 bases not matched to a gene; V was cut back by 0 bases and J by 2 bases. This CDR3 has 17 amino acids. The germline V gene has CDR1 MNHEY and CDR2 SMNVEV (reference sequence). The CDR3 here is CASSLSSARGPKNIQYF. The CDR3 DNA reads TGTGCCAGCAGTTTATCTAGTGCGAGGGGGCCCAAAAACATTCAGTACTTC.

J is TRBJ2-1 and V is TRBV6-2 or TRBV6-3, with 10 bases fitting TRBD2. Unmatched junction bases numbered 5, after V lost 6 bases and J lost 6 bases. The CDR3 has 14 residues. Germline V gives CDR1 MNHEY, CDR2 SVGEGT. CDR3 in amino acids: CASRPSGSLNEQFF. In DNA, the CDR3 is TGTGCCAGCAGGCCTAGCGGGAGTCTCAATGAGCAGTTCTTC.

This chain links TRBV9 with TRBJ2-3, with D perhaps TRBD2 (6 bases). Per the germline V gene, CDR1 is SGDLS and CDR2 is YYNGEE. The length of the CDR3 is 14 residues. Trimming left V 3 bases short and J 0 bases short, with 8 bases between. The CDR3 DNA reads as TGTGCCAGCAGCGCAAGCGGGAGCACAGATACGCAGTATTTT. Translated: CASSASGSTDTQYF.

The chain uses TRBV5-1 and TRBJ2-3, with TRBD1 matching over 8 bases. V lost 3 bases to trimming and J lost 7 bases; unmatched junction nucleotides: 13. This CDR3 region has 16 residues. Germline V gives CDR1 SGHRS, CDR2 YFSETQ. The CDR3 nucleotides are TGCGCCAGCAGCTCACACGGCGGACAGGGTGACTATACGCAGTATTTT. Translating it yields CASSSHGGQGDYTQYF.

V gene TRBV9 combines with J gene TRBJ2-3; TRBD2 matches at 8 bases. V was pared by 0 bases and J by 3 bases, with 15 bases of the junction left unmatched. This CDR3 contains 19 residues. The germline CDR1 and CDR2 sequences are SGDLS and YYNGEE. The CDR3 DNA reads TGTGCCAGCAGCGTAGACCGGGGGGGATGGACAGCAATTACAGATACGCAGTATTTT. Translation gives CASSVDRGGWTAITDTQYF.

This clonotype was detected many times. The rearrangement joins TRBV29-1 to TRBJ2-7, with a tentative D call TRBD1 (6 bases). CDR1 is SQVTM and CDR2 is ANQGSEA in the germline V gene. This CDR3 comprises 13 residues. V lost 3 bases to trimming and J lost 5 bases, with 14 bases between them. CDR3 sequence: CSVEGTIRDEQYF. The CDR3 region has the DNA TGCAGCGTTGAGGGGACAATCAGGGACGAGCAGTACTTC.

This clonotype has more than one count but fewer than ten. V is TRBV7-8 and J is TRBJ2-1; TRBD2 aligns across 10 bases. There are 18 residues in the CDR3. Per germline, CDR1 SGHVS and CDR2 FQNEAQ. V was pared by 0 bases and J by 8 bases, with 13 bases of the junction left unmatched. The DNA of the CDR3 is TGTGCCAGCAGCTTAGCGAGACCCGGGGTAGCGGGAGGTGATGAGCAGTTCTTC. Translating gives CASSLARPGVAGGDEQFF.

V usage is TRBV28 and J usage is TRBJ2-7, with D perhaps matching TRBD1 or TRBD2 (5 bases each). Trimming cost V 5 bases and J 4 bases, with 15 bases left between them. Looked up from germline, CDR1 is MDHEN and CDR2 is SYDVKM. This CDR3 has 14 residues. The CDR3 sequence: CASSRDPWMYEQYF. The CDR3 coding sequence is TGTGCCAGCAGTCGGGACCCATGGATGTACGAGCAGTACTTC. Supplemented by reference TRBV28 and TRBJ2-7, the full variable domain reads DVKVTQSSRYLVKRTGEKVFLECVQDMDHENMFWYRQDPGLGLRLIYFSYDVKMKEKGDIPEGYSVSREKKERFSLILESASTNQTSMYLCASSRDPWMYEQYFGPGTRLTVT.

J is TRBJ1-5 and V is TRBV12-3 or TRBV12-4; D perhaps matches TRBD1 (5 bases). The CDR3 contains 14 residues. The V end was cut by 4 bases, the J end by 3 bases, with 10 bases between. The CDR3 protein is CASSSRDFNQPQHF. In nucleotides, the CDR3 is TGTGCCAGCAGTTCCCGGGACTTCAATCAGCCCCAGCATTTT.

This clonotype turned up a few times. J is TRBJ2-5 and V is TRBV6-2 or TRBV6-3; D uncertain. The CDR3 contains 17 residues. The V gene lost 0 bases and the J gene lost 0 bases, with 14 bases spanning the gap. Germline CDR1 is MNHEY and CDR2 is SVGEGT. The CDR3 reads CASSYSIRQADQETQYF. The DNA of the CDR3 is TGTGCCAGCAGTTACTCGATACGGCAGGCGGACCAAGAGACCCAGTACTTC.

J is TRBJ2-5 and V is TRBV28; D possibly corresponds to TRBD1 (7 bases). V was pared by 5 bases and J by 2 bases, with 18 bases between. The CDR3 spans 16 residues. Per the germline V gene, CDR1 is MDHEN and CDR2 is SYDVKM. CDR3 region: CASSGGTANPQETQYF. CDR3 in DNA: TGTGCCAGCAGTGGGGGGACAGCAAATCCTCAAGAGACCCAGTACTTC.